This T cell receptor beta chain is drawn from a study of CXCR3-negative and CXCR3-positive naive CD8 T cells. In preparing the TRB cDNA libraries, 5' RACE with UMI labels was used. TCRdb processed the 5' RACE reads again and assigns one entry to each CDR3 protein, with no DNA. The table for this sample gives about 150,000 distinct CDR3 sequences. A remark on this clonotype: Its target is unknown.

General study findings and limits: Greater hydrophobicity was found in TRB CDR3s of CXCR3-positive naive cells than of CXCR3-negative naive cells.

From germline, CDR1 is LGHNA and CDR2 YSLEER. The CDR3 is made up of 16 amino acids. Naive CD8+ T cells showed a CD45RO-CCR7+CD27+CD95- phenotype. Sequencing was performed on naive CXCR3+ CD8+ T cells from blood. Subset of the sample: CD45RO-CCR7+CD27+CD95- naive CD8+ T cells expressing CXCR3 (TNR3+). This rearrangement joins TRBV4-3 to TRBJ2-2. The TCR was taken from a human donor in good health. Some clones in this sample may be carry-over from other donors' samples. The CDR3: CASSQDRFSNTGELFF.